This T cell receptor (beta chain) came from a study of robustness of blood B and T cell sequencing (dated by TCRdb to 2016 to 2019). For context, the study as a whole: The goal of the study was to find out how much peripheral blood is required to reliably describe the TCRbeta and IgG repertoires of an individual. In each of the approximately ten independently drawn blood samples, both the TCRbeta and the IgG repertoires were quantified. For technical replicates, two replicate TCRbeta cDNA libraries were prepared from one shared RNA pool that came from a single 10 ml draw.

The germline V gene gives CDR1 as SGHNT and CDR2 as YENEEA. Reading from cysteine to phenylalanine, the CDR3 counts 13 amino acids. Only the CDR3 region is kept as DNA, spanning 39 bases read in frame from base 1. V loses 2 bases, J loses 9 bases, and the germline ends lie 11 bases apart. The method was PCR. The instrument was an Illumina MiSeq. cDNA was synthesized with SMARTScribe reverse transcriptase and a 5' template-switch oligo that added a universal priming site. The template-switch oligo carried a 12-nucleotide random unique molecular identifier (UMI) that tagged each cDNA molecule. During reverse transcription, TCRbeta transcripts were targeted by chain-specific reverse primers. Uracil DNA glycosylase treatment was used to remove residual template-switch adapters, and a Qiagen MinElute kit was used to purify the cDNA. The first PCR ran for 20 to 25 cycles with KAPA HiFi HotStart ReadyMix and step-out primers, divided among four 50 microliter reactions. Before any further amplification, the products of the first-round PCR were gel-purified. Illumina Nextera adapters were added in a second 8-cycle PCR, after which libraries were purified and pooled. The UMI barcode for each TCRbeta molecule was captured by a 50-nucleotide 5' read. The original pipeline was this. Using the MIGEC toolkit, reads were grouped by UMI into consensus reads. PEAR was used to merge forward and reverse consensus reads into final reads. A custom decontamination script removed identical UMI-sequence pairs shared across libraries, treating them as cross-sample contamination. MIGMAP, a wrapper around IgBLAST, was used to carry out V(D)J assignment and CDR3 extraction. TCR clonotypes were defined by identical V gene, J gene and CDR3 amino acid sequence, and CDR1 and CDR2 were left unsequenced. In-frame beta chains were kept once TCRdb had trimmed the public reads at Q25 with fastp and called clones with MiXCR. Rows with one shared CDR3 protein collapse into an entry with the most common genes and DNA. The V and J calls reflect TCRdb's pipeline rather than the authors' work. The table for this sample lists 3,500 to 4,000 distinct CDR3 sequences; around three fifths of them were counted only once. The top ten clones comprise roughly 28% of the sample.

Here is what the overall study found, with its caveats: Evidence of cross-contamination, likely from batch processing, showed up in one pair of TCRbeta libraries, so the UMI-sequence pairs shared by that pair of libraries were removed. Immediate fractionation was required for EDTA tubes, so the use of EDTA tubes in multi-site collections was limited. Pooling tubes did not increase the overlap of rare TCRbeta clonotypes, which implies that much larger blood volumes would be needed to capture rare TCRbeta clonotypes. Combining 3 or 4 tubes (roughly 27-45 ml blood) brought coverage of the top 10,000 TCRbeta clonotypes close to saturation. The TCRbeta rarefaction curves did not fully level off, which suggests either under-sequencing or many low-abundance clonotypes. Between the technical replicate libraries, approximately 95% of the top 10,000 TCRbeta clonotypes in one library were also present in the other library. The 1,000 most abundant TCRbeta clonotypes from the pooled draws were found in every single 10 ml sample.

TCRbeta repertoires were quantified from mRNA rather than genomic DNA, which captures expressed receptors. Buffy coat leukocytes were collected into Trizol, and RNA was extracted with the Direct-zol RNA MiniPrep Plus kit without cell sorting. EDTA blood tubes were spun right away at 4 degrees C to separate plasma, buffy coat and red blood cells. This clonotype has just a few counts. The antigen it recognizes is unknown. No much larger clone exists at a distance of one base, and base qualities are not known. The sequencing input was peripheral blood. This chain is built from TRBV11-3 and TRBJ2-4, with the D call perhaps TRBD1 or TRBD2, each one matching 5 bases. The origin of this receptor is a human donor in good health. The nucleotide sequence is given as TGTGCCAGCAGCTTATCCCAGGGACGCATTCAGTACTTC. This gives the protein CASSLSQGRIQYF.